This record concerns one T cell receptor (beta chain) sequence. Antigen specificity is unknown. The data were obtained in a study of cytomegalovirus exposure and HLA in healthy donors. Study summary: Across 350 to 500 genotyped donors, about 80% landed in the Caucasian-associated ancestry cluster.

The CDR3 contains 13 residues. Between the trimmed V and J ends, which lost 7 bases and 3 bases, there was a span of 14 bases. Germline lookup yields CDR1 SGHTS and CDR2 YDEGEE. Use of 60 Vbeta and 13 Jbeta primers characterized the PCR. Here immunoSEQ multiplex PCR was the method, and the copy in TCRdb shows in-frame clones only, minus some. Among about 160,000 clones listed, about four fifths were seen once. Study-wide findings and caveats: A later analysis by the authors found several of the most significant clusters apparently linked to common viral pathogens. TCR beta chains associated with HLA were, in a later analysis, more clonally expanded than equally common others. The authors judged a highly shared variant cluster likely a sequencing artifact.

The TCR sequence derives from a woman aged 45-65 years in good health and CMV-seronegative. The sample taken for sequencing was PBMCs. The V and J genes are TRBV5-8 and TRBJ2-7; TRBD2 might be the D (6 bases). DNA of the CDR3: TGTGCCAGCCGGGACTTCCTTCTCTACGAGCAGTACTTC. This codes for CASRDFLLYEQYF.